These 10 T cell receptor beta chains were all obtained from the same sample, sequenced in a study of T cell responses to AZD1222 COVID-19 vaccine. The repertoire was sequenced with immunoSEQ multiplex PCR; TCRdb's copy has only in-frame clones and lacks some. The data contain about 180,000 clones, roughly 91% of them singletons. The sequencing here drew on peripheral blood, taken 28 days after the second AZD1222 dose. The receptors originated from an adult who received the AZD1222 COVID-19 vaccine.

The chain joins TRBV6-5 to TRBJ2-3; 9 nucleotides agree with TRBD2. Germline assignment: CDR1 MNHEY and CDR2 SVGAGI. Losses at the gene ends were 2 bases for V and 4 bases for J; bases not matched to a gene: 4. The length of the CDR3 is 15 residues. In nucleotides, the CDR3 is TGTGCCAGCAGTTACGGGCTAGCGGGGCCAGATACGCAGTATTTT. This sequence encodes CASSYGLAGPDTQYF.

V usage is TRBV6-6 and J usage is TRBJ1-1; D uncertain. From germline, CDR1 is MNHNY and CDR2 SVGAGI (reference sequence). Trimming took 0 bases from V and 4 from J, leaving 9 bases between them. The CDR3 length is 14 residues. This chain's CDR3 is CASSYSEGPTEAFF. CDR3 nucleotides: TGTGCCAGCAGTTACTCCGAGGGTCCCACTGAAGCTTTCTTT.

The CDR3 sequence is CAISIGTGGAGTEAFF. CDR3 bases: TGTGCCATCAGTATCGGGACAGGGGGCGCGGGCACTGAAGCTTTCTTT. The chain joins TRBV10-3 to TRBJ1-1, with 12 bases lining up with TRBD1. CDR3 length: 16 amino acids. The germline CDR1 and CDR2 sequences are ENHRY and SYGVKD. The V gene end was trimmed by 5 bases and the J gene end by 4 bases; junction bases not matched to a gene: 8.

The V gene is TRBV7-9, the J gene TRBJ1-6, with TRBD1 as a possible D gene (6 bases). This CDR3 has 16 amino acids. Germline values: CDR1 SEHNR, CDR2 FQNEAQ (reference sequence). The germline V and J ends were trimmed by 6 bases and 5 bases, with 17 bases remaining between them. The CDR3 spells CASSSDSWVDNSPLHF. The CDR3 DNA is TGTGCCAGCAGTTCGGACAGTTGGGTGGATAATTCACCCCTCCACTTT.

J is TRBJ2-1 and V is TRBV4-2, with 8 bases that match TRBD2. CDR1 is LGHNA and CDR2 is YNFKEQ in the germline V gene. V was pared by 0 bases and J by 1 base, with 11 bases of the junction left unmatched. The CDR3 is 19 amino acids. In nucleotides, the CDR3 is TGTGCCAGCAGCCAAGATAAGCGGGGGCGCAGGAGTTCCTACAATGAGCAGTTCTTC. Its protein is CASSQDKRGRRSSYNEQFF.

The V call is TRBV6-5, the J call TRBJ2-6, with 7 bases lining up with TRBD1. The V and J ends lost 5 bases and 0 bases, in that order; junction bases with no gene match: 1. The V gene's germline CDR1 is MNHEY and CDR2 SVGAGI. The CDR3 spans 15 residues. CDR3 protein: CASSHRGSGANVLTF. The CDR3 DNA reads as TGTGCCAGCAGTCACAGGGGCTCTGGGGCCAACGTCCTGACTTTC.

The J gene is TRBJ1-4, the V gene TRBV29-1, with no clear D. Germline CDR1 reads SQVTM; CDR2 reads ANQGSEA. This CDR3 has 14 residues. Trimming removed 4 bases at V and 5 bases at J, with 14 bases between. Here the CDR3 reads CSVVGEFGNEKLFF. For the CDR3, the DNA is TGCAGCGTTGTCGGGGAGTTTGGAAATGAAAAACTGTTTTTT.

The rearrangement uses TRBV10-3 and TRBJ1-5, with D unclear. Germline V gene sequence: CDR1 ENHRY, CDR2 SYGVKD. Trimming took off 6 bases at V and 3 bases at J, with 15 bases between the two ends. The CDR3 length is 15 residues. The CDR3 region has the DNA TGTGCCATCAGCCCAGCAGGACCCCTCAATCAGCCCCAGCATTTT. Its protein is CAISPAGPLNQPQHF.

The V gene is TRBV27, the J gene TRBJ1-2; the match to TRBD1 covers 11 bases. V lost 7 bases to trimming and J lost 7 bases; unmatched junction nucleotides: 8. Germline V gene lookup returns CDR1 MNHEY and CDR2 SMNVEV (reference sequence). The CDR3 spans 14 residues. CDR3 region: CASTLRTGGGGYTF. The CDR3 DNA reads TGTGCCAGCACCCTGAGGACAGGGGGCGGTGGCTACACCTTC.

The CDR3 spells CASSLASQLAGSTGELFF. CDR3 in DNA: TGCGCCAGCAGCTTGGCTTCCCAACTAGCGGGGTCCACCGGGGAGCTGTTTTTT. The chain has TRBV5-1 and TRBJ2-2; 10 positions agree with TRBD2. The trim removed 0 bases at V and 4 bases at J, leaving 9 bases unmatched. CDR3 length equals 18 residues. The germline V gene has CDR1 SGHRS and CDR2 YFSETQ.